These T cell receptor beta chains were read from a single sample in a study of blood T cell repertoires in COVID-19. Produced via immunoSEQ multiplex PCR; TCRdb's table is partial and in-frame only. Among roughly 110,000 clones, approximately 80% were seen once, and the ten largest hold 6.2%. Source material: peripheral blood. These receptors came from a man at least 80 years old with COVID-19, enrolled during active disease. Each CDR3 is given with its conserved first and last residue. Each record gives: clone size, J gene, D gene, V gene, CDR3 protein, CDR3 DNA. The D gene is left open where the match is weak. The size of a clone is reported for some rows only, either as once, few or many, or as a class for expanded clones.

>.|TRBJ1-2|.|TRBV28
CASSNRVDYTF
TGTGCCAGCAGCAACAGGGTGGACTACACCTTC
>few|TRBJ1-6|.|TRBV27
CASSLSQTAGWNSPLHF
TGTGCCAGCAGTTTATCCCAGACGGCAGGCTGGAATTCACCCCTCCACTTT
>few|TRBJ2-7|TRBD2|TRBV5-4
CASSAAGVGEQYF
TGTGCCAGCAGCGCCGCGGGGGTAGGCGAGCAGTACTTC
>.|TRBJ2-7|TRBD1|TRBV2
CASNGGQGSYEQYF
TGTGCCAGCAATGGCGGACAGGGCTCCTACGAGCAGTACTTC
>.|TRBJ2-2|.|TRBV28
CARWRGRKPGELFF
TGTGCCCGCTGGCGGGGGCGCAAGCCCGGGGAGCTGTTTTTT
>.|TRBJ2-1|TRBD1|TRBV7-3
CASSLGQGLYNEQFF
TGTGCCAGCAGCCTGGGACAGGGGCTGTACAATGAGCAGTTCTTC
>.|TRBJ2-7|.|TRBV7-3
CASSPSAAGPYEQYF
TGTGCCAGCAGCCCTTCCGCGGCGGGGCCCTACGAGCAGTACTTC
>.|TRBJ2-7|TRBD2|TRBV3-1/TRBV3-2
CASSPGTRAYEQYF
TGTGCCAGCAGCCCCGGGACTAGAGCCTACGAGCAGTACTTC
>.|TRBJ2-1|.|TRBV11-2
CASSLGVGVSYNEQFF
TGTGCCAGCAGCTTAGGGGTGGGAGTCTCCTACAATGAGCAGTTCTTC
>few|TRBJ1-4|.|TRBV15
CATSGDRSPYEKLFF
TGTGCCACCAGCGGCGACAGGAGTCCTTATGAAAAACTGTTTTTT
>.|TRBJ2-5|TRBD2|TRBV6-5
CASSQGLAGKETQYF
TGTGCCAGCAGTCAGGGACTAGCGGGGAAAGAGACCCAGTACTTC
>.|TRBJ1-4|TRBD1|TRBV11-2
CASSLAEGQAEKLFF
TGTGCCAGCAGCTTAGCTGAGGGACAGGCTGAAAAACTGTTTTTT
>.|TRBJ2-1|TRBD2|TRBV14
CASSSRLAVYNEQFF
TGTGCCAGCAGCTCCAGACTAGCGGTTTACAATGAGCAGTTCTTC